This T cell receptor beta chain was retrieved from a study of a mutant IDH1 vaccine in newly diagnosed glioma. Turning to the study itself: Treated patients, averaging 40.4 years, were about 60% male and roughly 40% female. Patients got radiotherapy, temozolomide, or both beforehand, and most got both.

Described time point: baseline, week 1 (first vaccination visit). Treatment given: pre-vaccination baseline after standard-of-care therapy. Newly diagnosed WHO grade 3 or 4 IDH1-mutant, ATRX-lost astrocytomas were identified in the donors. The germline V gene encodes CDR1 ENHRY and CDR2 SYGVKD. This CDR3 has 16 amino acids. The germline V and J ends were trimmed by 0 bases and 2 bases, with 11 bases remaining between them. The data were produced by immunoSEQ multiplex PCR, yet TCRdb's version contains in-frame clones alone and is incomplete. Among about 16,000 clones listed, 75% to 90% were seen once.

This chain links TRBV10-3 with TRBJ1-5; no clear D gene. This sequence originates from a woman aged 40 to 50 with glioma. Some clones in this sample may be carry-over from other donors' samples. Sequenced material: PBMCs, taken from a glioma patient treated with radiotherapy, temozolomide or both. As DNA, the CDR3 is TGTGCCATCAGTGAGTCGGAAAACAGCGGCAATCAGCCCCAGCATTTT. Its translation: CAISESENSGNQPQHF.